This T cell receptor (beta chain) was profiled in a study of blood T cell repertoires in COVID-19. This clone was picked up one time. This CDR3 contains 16 residues. V dropped 5 bases and J dropped 3 bases, with 19 bases sitting between them. Germline CDR1 reads SNHLY; CDR2 reads FYNNEI. Clones were read by immunoSEQ multiplex PCR, and TCRdb kept only the in-frame ones, dropping some. Of around 250,000 clones in the sample, more than 70% were seen once. The V gene is TRBV2, the J gene TRBJ1-2, with D possibly being TRBD1 (6 bases). The TCR was taken from an elderly man with acute or convalescent COVID-19. Sequenced: peripheral blood. CDR3 region: CASSLPGRGADYGYTF. The CDR3 DNA reads as TGTGCCAGCAGTCTTCCCGGCAGGGGCGCGGACTATGGCTACACCTTC.